The clone carrying this T cell receptor (beta chain) was found a few times. Data came from immunoSEQ multiplex PCR; TCRdb stores just in-frame clones and leaves some out. The sample holds about 140,000 clones, less than 85% seen once. The sample comes from a study of blood T cell repertoires in COVID-19. At the level of the study: T cells, B-cell-depleted T cells, or PBMCs supplied cDNA or gDNA.

The CDR3 has 15 amino acids. The ends lost 3 bases at V and 8 bases at J; junction bases unmatched: 13. Germline values: CDR1 DFQATT, CDR2 SNEGSKA (reference sequence). This TCR came from a woman between 18 and 29 years old who had been exposed to COVID-19. The rearrangement links TRBV20-1 to TRBJ2-1; 7 positions match TRBD2. The sequenced material came from PBMCs or T cells enriched from blood (not recorded which). The CDR3 region is CSASLLASGFDEQFF. The CDR3 DNA follows: TGCAGTGCTAGTTTATTGGCTAGCGGTTTCGATGAGCAGTTCTTC.